This note documents a single TCR beta chain sequence. The data originate from a study of blood T cell repertoires in COVID-19. About the study: Samples came from the United States, Italy and Spain, spanning acute and convalescent COVID-19. T cells, B-cell-depleted T cells, or PBMCs provided the cDNA or gDNA that served as material.

This CDR3 spans 15 amino acids. Germline V gene lookup returns CDR1 LNHDA and CDR2 SQIVND (reference sequence). V lost 9 bases, J lost 7 bases, and 22 bases lay in between. Original analysis: Scientists estimated how many nucleated cells there were by amplifying reference gene primers. Produced via immunoSEQ multiplex PCR; TCRdb's table is partial and in-frame only. V, J and clone size reflect that table, while D and trimming were determined from the DNA. Among a few hundred thousand clones, over 65% were seen once, and the ten largest hold 1.1%. Sequencing was performed on peripheral blood. This sequence was found in a human donor with acute or convalescent COVID-19. The donor label of this sample is uncertain. The V and J genes are TRBV19 and TRBJ2-1; D remains ambiguous. CDR3 nucleotides: TGTGCCAGCAATCACCCGCAGGCCAGACGGAATGAGCAGTTCTTC. This gives the protein CASNHPQARRNEQFF. The variable domain in full, with the rest retrieved from reference TRBV19 and TRBJ2-1, is DGGITQSPKYLFRKEGQNVTLSCEQNLNHDAMYWYRQDPGQGLRLIYYSQIVNDFQKGDIAEGYSVSREKKESFPLTVTSAQKNPTAFYLCASNHPQARRNEQFFGPGTRLTVL.